These 30 T cell receptor beta chains were all obtained from the same sample, sequenced in a study of blood T cell repertoires in COVID-19. Generated by immunoSEQ multiplex PCR, the TCRdb table keeps only in-frame clones and is missing some. This table has some 110,000 clones, about four fifths appearing once. The sequenced sample consisted of peripheral blood. The source of these receptors is a man aged 55 to 70 with acute or convalescent COVID-19.

The chain uses TRBV28 and TRBJ1-5; the match to TRBD1 covers 9 bases. From germline, CDR1 is MDHEN and CDR2 SYDVKM. The CDR3 has 18 residues. Losses at the gene ends were 7 bases for V and 0 bases for J; bases not matched to a gene: 13. CDR3 sequence (DNA): TGTGCCAGCAACGTTCCCGGGACAGGGATATATAGCAATCAGCCCCAGCATTTT. Translation: CASNVPGTGIYSNQPQHF.

The chain carries TRBV19 and TRBJ1-6; D is perhaps TRBD1 (5 bases). Trimming took off 1 base at V and 5 bases at J, with 9 bases between the two ends. The CDR3 extends over 15 amino acids. CDR1 is LNHDA and CDR2 is SQIVND in the germline V gene (reference sequence). The CDR3 here is CASSIVWGDNSPLHF. DNA for the CDR3: TGTGCCAGTAGTATAGTGTGGGGCGATAATTCACCCCTCCACTTT. Filled out from reference TRBV19 and TRBJ1-6, the complete variable domain reads DGGITQSPKYLFRKEGQNVTLSCEQNLNHDAMYWYRQDPGQGLRLIYYSQIVNDFQKGDIAEGYSVSREKKESFPLTVTSAQKNPTAFYLCASSIVWGDNSPLHFGNGTRLTVT.

V usage is TRBV5-4 and J usage is TRBJ2-2; 8 positions match TRBD2. From germline, CDR1 is SGHNT and CDR2 YYREEE (reference sequence). Trimming removed 4 bases from V and 4 bases from J; junction bases left unmatched: 12. The CDR3 is 17 residues long. CDR3 sequence reads: CASSPGLADKVTGELFF. The DNA for the CDR3 is TGTGCCAGCAGCCCTGGACTAGCCGATAAGGTCACCGGGGAGCTGTTTTTT.

This clone was picked up a small number of times. It may be a read error: a sequence one base away is much more abundant. This same CDR3 is encoded by further DNA sequences in the sample. The chain links TRBV7-9 to TRBJ2-5, with D hard to call. The V gene lost 5 bases and the J gene lost 5 bases, with 6 bases spanning the gap. Germline V gene data show CDR1 as SEHNR and CDR2 as FQNEAQ (reference sequence). The length of the CDR3 is 11 residues. The CDR3 DNA reads as TGTGCCAGCAGCCCCGGGGAGACCCAGTACTTC. Protein product: CASSPGETQYF.

Only a few counts were recorded for this clone. The chain combines TRBV6-5 with TRBJ2-2; D is unclear. Trimming cost V 2 bases and J 1 base, with 5 bases left between them. The CDR3 runs to 14 residues. The germline V gene encodes CDR1 MNHEY and CDR2 SVGAGI. The DNA for the CDR3 is TGTGCCAGCAGTTACGAGAGGAACACCGGGGAGCTGTTTTTT. Translating gives CASSYERNTGELFF.

A few counts support this clone. The rearrangement joins TRBV7-6 to TRBJ2-7, with D maybe TRBD1 (6 bases). Per germline, CDR1 SGHVS and CDR2 FNYEAQ. V was trimmed by 5 bases and J by 11 bases, leaving 19 bases between them. The CDR3 is 13 residues long. The CDR3 DNA reads TGTGCCAGCAGCGACAGAACAGGGACCCAAAAGTACTTC. It is translated as CASSDRTGTQKYF.

This clone was detected a few times. V gene TRBV18 combines with J gene TRBJ1-1; D is unresolved. The germline V and J ends were trimmed by 6 bases and 1 base, with 12 bases remaining between them. The CDR3 loop spans 14 amino acids. Germline loops: CDR1 KGHSH, CDR2 LQKENI. CDR3 bases: TGTGCCAGCTCCCCCGGGATCAAGAACACTGAAGCTTTCTTT. This translates into CASSPGIKNTEAFF.

The chain is built from TRBV2 and TRBJ1-5; TRBD1 agrees at 11 bases. Germline V gene data show CDR1 as SNHLY and CDR2 as FYNNEI. The J segment lost 7 bases and the V segment lost 4 bases, leaving 3 bases of the junction unmatched. The CDR3 length is 14 residues. The CDR3 nucleotides are TGTGCCAGCAGTGGGACAGGGGGCGGACAGCCCCAGCATTTT. Its protein is CASSGTGGGQPQHF.

This clone appeared a few times. This chain uses TRBV6-4 with TRBJ2-1; TRBD1 matches at 9 bases. The CDR3 has 16 amino acids. Trimming removed 3 bases from V and 2 bases from J; junction bases left unmatched: 5. CDR1 and CDR2 (germline): MRHNA, SNTAGT. The CDR3 DNA follows: TGTGCCAGCAGTGAAGCTAACAGGGGGCCCTACAATGAGCAGTTCTTC. Its protein product is CASSEANRGPYNEQFF.

The V call is TRBV10-1, the J call TRBJ1-6, with 7 bases that match TRBD1. CDR3 length equals 15 residues. Germline V gene sequence: CDR1 WNHNN, CDR2 SYGVQD (reference sequence). Unmatched junction bases numbered 9, after V lost 6 bases and J lost 7 bases. CDR3 nucleotide sequence: TGCGCCAGCAGCTACAGGGGACGGAGGAATTCACCCCTCCACTTT. Translating gives CASSYRGRRNSPLHF.

In this sample, this clone turned up a few times. This sequence joins TRBV9 and TRBJ2-5; TRBD1 agrees at 7 bases. V was pared by 1 base and J by 5 bases, with 11 bases of the junction left unmatched. CDR3 length: 16 amino acids. From germline, CDR1 is SGDLS and CDR2 YYNGEE. The CDR3 nucleotides are TGTGCCAGCAGCGTACGTCAGGGGGTATCGGGGGAGACCCAGTACTTC. The encoded protein is CASSVRQGVSGETQYF.

The chain uses TRBV7-3 and TRBJ1-1; D ambiguous. The CDR3 consists of 13 residues. V gave up 5 bases and J gave up 2 bases, with 9 bases separating them. Germline CDR1 is SGHTA and CDR2 is FQGTGA. The CDR3 sequence is CASSASVNTEAFF. The CDR3 DNA follows: TGTGCCAGCAGCGCCTCAGTTAACACTGAAGCTTTCTTT.

V gene TRBV5-4 combines with J gene TRBJ2-7, with a weak D call TRBD1 (6 bases). CDR3 length equals 12 residues. CDR1 is SGHNT, CDR2 YYREEE, per germline (reference sequence). Trimming took 4 bases from V and 5 from J, leaving 10 bases between them. The CDR3 region is CASSGQRDEQYF. DNA for the CDR3: TGTGCCAGCAGCGGACAGAGGGACGAGCAGTACTTC.

The rearrangement joins TRBV18 to TRBJ2-1; TRBD1 agrees at 10 bases. Germline values: CDR1 KGHSH, CDR2 LQKENI. The V gene end was trimmed by 2 bases and the J gene end by 5 bases; junction bases not matched to a gene: 9. CDR3 length: 17 amino acids. The CDR3 sequence is CASSPAMGQGRNNEQFF. CDR3 DNA sequence: TGTGCCAGCTCACCAGCAATGGGACAGGGGCGGAACAATGAGCAGTTCTTC.

J is TRBJ2-7 and V is TRBV18, with D possibly TRBD1 on 6 matching bases. Trimming removed 2 bases at V and 4 bases at J, with 15 bases between. Germline CDR1 reads KGHSH; CDR2 reads LQKENI. The CDR3 contains 15 residues. Here the CDR3 reads CASSPGAGERYEQYF. The CDR3 coding sequence is TGTGCCAGCTCACCAGGGGCAGGGGAACGGTACGAGCAGTACTTC. Supplemented by reference TRBV18 and TRBJ2-7, the full variable domain reads NAGVMQNPRHLVRRRGQEARLRCSPMKGHSHVYWYRQLPEEGLKFMVYLQKENIIDESGMPKERFSAEFPKEGPSILRIQQVVRGDSAAYFCASSPGAGERYEQYFGPGTRLTVT.

This chain uses TRBV5-6 with TRBJ1-1; TRBD1 matches at 7 bases. Germline V gives CDR1 SGHDT, CDR2 YYEEEE. CDR3 size: 15 residues. After removal of 0 bases from V and 0 bases from J, the junction contained 2 bases not matched to a gene. CDR3 amino acids: CASSLDRGLNTEAFF. The CDR3 nucleotides read TGTGCCAGCAGCTTGGACAGGGGACTGAACACTGAAGCTTTCTTT.

The V and J genes are TRBV7-2 and TRBJ1-2; 9 positions match TRBD1. This CDR3 has 14 residues. Germline values: CDR1 SGHTA, CDR2 FQGNSA. J was trimmed by 3 bases and V by 5 bases; bases with no gene match: 4. The CDR3 is CASSTTGGDYGYTF. The CDR3 region has the DNA TGTGCCAGCAGCACAACAGGGGGCGACTATGGCTACACCTTC.

In this sample, this clone turned up once. J is TRBJ1-1 and V is TRBV5-1; 7 bases fit TRBD1. The length of the CDR3 is 15 residues. Germline loops: CDR1 SGHRS, CDR2 YFSETQ. V shed 5 bases, J shed 7 bases, and the junction held 14 bases outside the gene matches. As DNA, the CDR3 is TGCGCCAGCAGTTTTGAGGGACAGCCGAGCGATGAAGCTTTCTTT. Its protein product is CASSFEGQPSDEAFF.

The chain uses TRBV4-1 and TRBJ2-2; 12 bases align to TRBD2. Germline lookup yields CDR1 MGHRA and CDR2 YSYEKL. The CDR3 length is 15 residues. The J segment lost 4 bases and the V segment lost 7 bases, leaving 4 bases of the junction unmatched. CDR3 amino acids: CASKRTSGVTGELFF. DNA of the CDR3: TGCGCCAGCAAGAGGACTAGCGGGGTCACCGGGGAGCTGTTTTTT.

The CDR3 DNA reads as TGTGCCAGCAATACTATGAGGAAGTCGTACGAGCAGTACTTC. It yields the protein CASNTMRKSYEQYF. This chain links TRBV7-8 with TRBJ2-7; no clear D gene. This CDR3 is built from 14 residues. Trimming pared 7 bases from V and 4 bases from J, leaving 17 bases between. Germline CDR1 reads SGHVS; CDR2 reads FQNEAQ.

This chain links TRBV30 with TRBJ1-2, with D hard to call. The ends were cut back, 5 bases at V and 5 bases at J, with 6 bases in the middle. The CDR3 is 10 amino acids. Germline V gene sequence: CDR1 GTSNPN, CDR2 SVGIG (reference sequence). CDR3 sequence reads: CAWGLYGYTF. The CDR3 bases are TGTGCCTGGGGCCTTTATGGCTACACCTTC. Filled out from reference TRBV30 and TRBJ1-2, the complete variable domain reads SQTIHQWPATLVQPVGSPLSLECTVEGTSNPNLYWYRQAAGRGLQLLFYSVGIGQISSEVPQNLSASRPQDRQFILSSKKLLLSDSGFYLCAWGLYGYTFGSGTRLTVV.

The V gene is TRBV7-9, the J gene TRBJ2-3, with D possibly TRBD2 on 6 matching bases. Germline assignment: CDR1 SEHNR and CDR2 FQNEAQ (reference sequence). The length of the CDR3 is 14 residues. Trimming removed 5 bases from V and 0 bases from J, with 9 bases in between. The CDR3 DNA sequence: TGTGCCAGCAGCCCACTAGCTAGCACAGATACGCAGTATTTT. Protein product: CASSPLASTDTQYF.

This sequence joins TRBV9 and TRBJ1-2; a weak D match, TRBD1 (5 bases). The germline gives CDR1 SGDLS, CDR2 YYNGEE. CDR3 length: 14 amino acids. Trimming took off 3 bases at V and 3 bases at J, with 12 bases between the two ends. CDR3 bases: TGTGCCAGCAGCGGGGGGGAGAGTCACTATGGCTACACCTTC. Amino acids: CASSGGESHYGYTF. Complete variable domain (other parts from reference TRBV9 and TRBJ1-2): DSGVTQTPKHLITATGQRVTLRCSPRSGDLSVYWYQQSLDQGLQFLIQYYNGEERAKGNILERFSAQQFPDLHSELNLSSLELGDSALYFCASSGGESHYGYTFGSGTRLTVV.

This chain links TRBV6-5 with TRBJ2-7; D may be TRBD2 (5 bases). This CDR3 has 13 amino acids. CDR1 and CDR2 from the germline V gene are MNHEY and SVGAGI. Trimming stripped 8 bases from V and 6 bases from J, with 17 bases between. The CDR3 sequence: CASLSGNEGEQYF. The DNA for the CDR3 is TGTGCCAGCTTGTCCGGGAATGAGGGCGAGCAGTACTTC.

This chain links TRBV28 with TRBJ1-4, with unresolved D. Germline V gene sequence: CDR1 MDHEN, CDR2 SYDVKM. V shed 3 bases and J shed 4 bases, with 15 bases lying between them. This CDR3 has 16 amino acids. This chain's CDR3 is CASSLALVRYNEKLFF. As DNA, the CDR3 is TGTGCCAGCAGTTTGGCTTTAGTCAGGTATAATGAAAAACTGTTTTTT. The whole variable domain, filled in from reference TRBV28 and TRBJ1-4, reads DVKVTQSSRYLVKRTGEKVFLECVQDMDHENMFWYRQDPGLGLRLIYFSYDVKMKEKGDIPEGYSVSREKKERFSLILESASTNQTSMYLCASSLALVRYNEKLFFGSGTQLSVL.

A remark on this clone: A read error may produce the germline difference seen at one junction end. The CDR3 coding sequence is TGCCTTTACAGGCAGGTTGCAACTAATGAAAAACTGTTTTTT. Its translation is CLYRQVATNEKLFF. The chain uses TRBV15 and TRBJ1-4; D is possibly TRBD1 (5 bases). From germline, CDR1 is LNHNV and CDR2 YYDKDF (reference sequence). The CDR3 is made up of 14 amino acids.

This clone appeared a single time. The chain links TRBV6-5 to TRBJ2-7; 8 nucleotides agree with TRBD2. This CDR3 region has 14 residues. The ends lost 4 bases at V and 3 bases at J; junction bases unmatched: 5. Per the germline V gene, CDR1 is MNHEY and CDR2 is SVGAGI. CDR3 residues: CASSLAGIGYEQYF. The CDR3, as DNA: TGTGCCAGCAGTTTAGCGGGAATCGGCTACGAGCAGTACTTC.

V usage is TRBV27 and J usage is TRBJ1-2, with 8 bases identical to TRBD1. V lost 4 bases and J lost 4; bases outside the gene matches: 14. Germline values: CDR1 MNHEY, CDR2 SMNVEV (reference sequence). This CDR3 comprises 17 residues. CDR3 DNA: TGTGCCAGCAGTTCATCTCAATCCAGGGGGCGTAGCTATGGCTACACCTTC. It specifies CASSSSQSRGRSYGYTF.

The chain joins TRBV7-9 to TRBJ2-7; 9 nucleotides line up with TRBD2. With 4 bases clipped from V and 2 bases from J, the junction kept 15 bases outside the gene matches. The CDR3 spans 18 residues. In germline, CDR1 is SEHNR, CDR2 FQNEAQ (reference sequence). CDR3 DNA sequence: TGTGCCAGCAGCTCTTATTTCGCTAGCGGGGCCAAAACCTACGAGCAGTACTTC. It translates to CASSSYFASGAKTYEQYF.

This chain joins TRBV7-9 and TRBJ2-1, with D possibly matching TRBD2 (6 bases). Germline CDR1 is SEHNR and CDR2 is FQNEAQ (reference sequence). This CDR3 contains 12 residues. V was cut by 7 bases and J by 7 bases, with 11 bases left in between. The chain's CDR3 is CASTASGNEQFF. In nucleotides, the CDR3 is TGTGCCAGCACCGCCAGCGGGAATGAGCAGTTCTTC.